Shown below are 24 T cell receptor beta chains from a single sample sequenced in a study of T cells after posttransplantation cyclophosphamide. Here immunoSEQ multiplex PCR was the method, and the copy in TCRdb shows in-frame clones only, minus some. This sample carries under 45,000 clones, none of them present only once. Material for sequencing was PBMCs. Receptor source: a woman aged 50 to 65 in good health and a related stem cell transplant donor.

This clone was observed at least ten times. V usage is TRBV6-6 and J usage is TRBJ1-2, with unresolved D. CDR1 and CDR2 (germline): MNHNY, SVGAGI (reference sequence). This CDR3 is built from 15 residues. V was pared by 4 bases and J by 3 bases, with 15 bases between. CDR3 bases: TGTGCCAGCAGTTTCCGACCGGGGAACGACTATGGCTACACCTTC. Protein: CASSFRPGNDYGYTF.

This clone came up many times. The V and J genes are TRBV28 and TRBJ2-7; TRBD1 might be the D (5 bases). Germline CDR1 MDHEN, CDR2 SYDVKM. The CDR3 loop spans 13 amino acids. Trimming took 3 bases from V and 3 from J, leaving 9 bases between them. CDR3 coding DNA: TGTGCCAGCAGTTTCGGCAGGGTCTACGAGCAGTACTTC. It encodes CASSFGRVYEQYF.

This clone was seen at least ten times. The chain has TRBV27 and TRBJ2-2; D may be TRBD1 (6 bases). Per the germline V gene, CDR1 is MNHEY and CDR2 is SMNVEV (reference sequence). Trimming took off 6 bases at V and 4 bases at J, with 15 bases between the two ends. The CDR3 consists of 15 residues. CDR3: CASSIRTDPTGELFF. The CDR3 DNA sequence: TGTGCCAGCAGCATCCGGACAGACCCCACCGGGGAGCTGTTTTTT.

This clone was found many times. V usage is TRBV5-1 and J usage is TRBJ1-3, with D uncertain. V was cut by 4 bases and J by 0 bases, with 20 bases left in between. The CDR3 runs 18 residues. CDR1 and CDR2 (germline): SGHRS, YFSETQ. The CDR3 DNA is TGCGCCAGCAGCCGAGAGGGTCTATGGTCCGCCTCTGGAAACACCATATATTTT. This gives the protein CASSREGLWSASGNTIYF.

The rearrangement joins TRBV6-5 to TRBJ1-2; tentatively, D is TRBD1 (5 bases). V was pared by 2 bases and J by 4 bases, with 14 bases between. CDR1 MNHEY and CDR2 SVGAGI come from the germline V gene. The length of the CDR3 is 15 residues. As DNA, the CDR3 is TGTGCCAGCAGTTACCATAACGGACAAGGCTATGGCTACACCTTC. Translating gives CASSYHNGQGYGYTF.

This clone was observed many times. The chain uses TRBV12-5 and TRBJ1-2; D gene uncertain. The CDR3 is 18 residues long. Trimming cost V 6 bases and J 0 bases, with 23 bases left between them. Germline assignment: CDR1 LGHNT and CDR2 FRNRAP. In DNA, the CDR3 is TGTGCTAGTGGCTATGCGTTAGCCCCGGCGGAAACTAACTATGGCTACACCTTC. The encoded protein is CASGYALAPAETNYGYTF.

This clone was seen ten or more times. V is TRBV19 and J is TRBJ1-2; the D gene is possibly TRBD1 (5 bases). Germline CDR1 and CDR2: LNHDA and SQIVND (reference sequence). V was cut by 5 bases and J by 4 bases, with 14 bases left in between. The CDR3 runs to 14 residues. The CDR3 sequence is CASSPPTDIYGYTF. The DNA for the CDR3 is TGTGCCAGTAGTCCCCCGACAGATATCTATGGCTACACCTTC.

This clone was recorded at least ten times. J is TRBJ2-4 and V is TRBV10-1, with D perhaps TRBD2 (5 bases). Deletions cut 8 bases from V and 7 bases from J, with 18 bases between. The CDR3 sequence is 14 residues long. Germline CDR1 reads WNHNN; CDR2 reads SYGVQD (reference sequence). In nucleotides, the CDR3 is TGCGCCAGCTCGGGAAAAGCACGGGGTAACATTCAGTACTTC. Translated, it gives CASSGKARGNIQYF.

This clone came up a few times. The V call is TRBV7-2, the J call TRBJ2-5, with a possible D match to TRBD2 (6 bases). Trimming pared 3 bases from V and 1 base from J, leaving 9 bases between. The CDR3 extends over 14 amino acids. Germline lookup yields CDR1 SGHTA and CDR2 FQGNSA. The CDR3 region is CASSFRGAQETQYF. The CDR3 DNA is TGTGCCAGCAGCTTCCGCGGGGCCCAAGAGACCCAGTACTTC.

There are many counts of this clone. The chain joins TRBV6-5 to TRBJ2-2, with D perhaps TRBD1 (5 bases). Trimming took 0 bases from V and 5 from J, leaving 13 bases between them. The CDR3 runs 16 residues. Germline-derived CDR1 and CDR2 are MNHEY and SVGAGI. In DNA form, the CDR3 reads TGTGCCAGCAGTTACTCACCGGCAGGGAATACCGGGGAGCTGTTTTTT. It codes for CASSYSPAGNTGELFF.

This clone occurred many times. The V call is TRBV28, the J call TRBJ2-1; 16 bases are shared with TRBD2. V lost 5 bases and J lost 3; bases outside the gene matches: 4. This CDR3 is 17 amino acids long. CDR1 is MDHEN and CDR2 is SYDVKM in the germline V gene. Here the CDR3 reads CASSGTSGGALYNEQFF. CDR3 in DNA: TGTGCCAGCAGTGGGACTAGCGGGGGGGCCCTCTACAATGAGCAGTTCTTC. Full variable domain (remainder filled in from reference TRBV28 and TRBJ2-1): DVKVTQSSRYLVKRTGEKVFLECVQDMDHENMFWYRQDPGLGLRLIYFSYDVKMKEKGDIPEGYSVSREKKERFSLILESASTNQTSMYLCASSGTSGGALYNEQFFGPGTRLTVL.

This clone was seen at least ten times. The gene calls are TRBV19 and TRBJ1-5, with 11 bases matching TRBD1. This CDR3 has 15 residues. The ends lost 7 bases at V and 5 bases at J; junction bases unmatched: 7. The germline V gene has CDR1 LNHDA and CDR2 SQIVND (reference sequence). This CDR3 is CASTTDRGQDQPQHF. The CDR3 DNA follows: TGTGCCAGTACCACGGACAGGGGGCAGGATCAGCCCCAGCATTTT.

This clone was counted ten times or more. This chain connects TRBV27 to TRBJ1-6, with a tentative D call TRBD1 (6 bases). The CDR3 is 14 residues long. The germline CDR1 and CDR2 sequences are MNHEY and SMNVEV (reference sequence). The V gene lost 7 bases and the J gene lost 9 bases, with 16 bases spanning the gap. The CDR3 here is CASTLLAGASPLHF. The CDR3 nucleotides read TGTGCCAGCACCCTCCTCGCAGGGGCTTCACCCCTCCACTTT.

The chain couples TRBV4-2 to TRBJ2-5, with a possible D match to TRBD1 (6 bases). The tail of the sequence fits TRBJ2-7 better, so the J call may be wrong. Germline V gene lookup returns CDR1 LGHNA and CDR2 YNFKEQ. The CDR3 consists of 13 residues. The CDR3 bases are TGTGCCAGCAGCCGAGGGGGAAACAACGAGCAGTACTTC. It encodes CASSRGGNNEQYF.

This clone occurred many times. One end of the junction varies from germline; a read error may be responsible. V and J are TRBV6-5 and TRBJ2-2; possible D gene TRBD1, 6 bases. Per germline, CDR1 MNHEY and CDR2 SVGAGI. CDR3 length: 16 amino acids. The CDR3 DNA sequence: TGTACCAGCAGTTACTCACCGGGACATCCTACCGGGGAGCTGTTTTTT. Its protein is CTSSYSPGHPTGELFF.

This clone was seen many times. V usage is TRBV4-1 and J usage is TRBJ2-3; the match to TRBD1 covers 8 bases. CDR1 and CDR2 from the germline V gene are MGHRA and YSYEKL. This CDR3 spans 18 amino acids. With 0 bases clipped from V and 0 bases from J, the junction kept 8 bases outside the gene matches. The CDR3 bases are TGCGCCAGCAGCCAAGATCCCGGGGACAGGCGTAGCACAGATACGCAGTATTTT. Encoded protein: CASSQDPGDRRSTDTQYF.

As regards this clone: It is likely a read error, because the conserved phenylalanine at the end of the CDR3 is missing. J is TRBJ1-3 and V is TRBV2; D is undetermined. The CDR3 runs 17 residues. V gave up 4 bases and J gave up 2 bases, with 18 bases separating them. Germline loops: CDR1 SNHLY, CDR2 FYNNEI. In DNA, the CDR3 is TGTGCCAGCAGTGTCCGGGAGGGTCCTGTTACTGGAAACACCATATATTAT. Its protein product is CASSVREGPVTGNTIYY.

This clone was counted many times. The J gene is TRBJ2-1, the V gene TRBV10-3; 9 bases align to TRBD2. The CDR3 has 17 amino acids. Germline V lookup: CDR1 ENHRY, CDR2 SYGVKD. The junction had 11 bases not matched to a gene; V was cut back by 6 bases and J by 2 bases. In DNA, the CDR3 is TGTGCCATCAGCCTATCCGGGCTAGCGGGGACCTACAATGAGCAGTTCTTC. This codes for CAISLSGLAGTYNEQFF.

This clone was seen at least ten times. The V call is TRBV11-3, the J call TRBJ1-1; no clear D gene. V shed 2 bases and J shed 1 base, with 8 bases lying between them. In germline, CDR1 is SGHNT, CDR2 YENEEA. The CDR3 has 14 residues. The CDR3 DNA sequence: TGTGCCAGCAGCTTATTCGGGGAGAACACTGAAGCTTTCTTT. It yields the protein CASSLFGENTEAFF.

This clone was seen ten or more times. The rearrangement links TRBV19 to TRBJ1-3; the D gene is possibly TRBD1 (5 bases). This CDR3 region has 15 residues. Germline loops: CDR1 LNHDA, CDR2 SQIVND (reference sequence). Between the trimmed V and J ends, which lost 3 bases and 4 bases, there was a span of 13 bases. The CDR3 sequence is CASSMAQGIGNTIYF. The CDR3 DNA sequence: TGTGCCAGTAGTATGGCGCAGGGAATCGGAAACACCATATATTTT.

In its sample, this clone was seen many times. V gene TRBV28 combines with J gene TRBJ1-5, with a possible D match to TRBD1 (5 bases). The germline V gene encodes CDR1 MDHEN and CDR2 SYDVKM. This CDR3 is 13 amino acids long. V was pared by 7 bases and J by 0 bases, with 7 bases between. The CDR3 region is CASITGSNQPQHF. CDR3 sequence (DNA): TGTGCCAGCATTACAGGTAGCAATCAGCCCCAGCATTTT.

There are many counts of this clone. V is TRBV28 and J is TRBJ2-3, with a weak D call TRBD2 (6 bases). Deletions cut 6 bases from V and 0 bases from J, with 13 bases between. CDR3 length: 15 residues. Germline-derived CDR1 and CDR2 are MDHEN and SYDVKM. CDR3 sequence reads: CASSKGGASTDTQYF. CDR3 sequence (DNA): TGTGCCAGCAGCAAAGGAGGGGCTAGCACAGATACGCAGTATTTT.

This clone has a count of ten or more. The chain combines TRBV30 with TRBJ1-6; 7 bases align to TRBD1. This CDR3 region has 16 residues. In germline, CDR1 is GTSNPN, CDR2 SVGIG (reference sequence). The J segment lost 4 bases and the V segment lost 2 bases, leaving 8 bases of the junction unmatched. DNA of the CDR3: TGTGCCTGGAGTTCGCGACAGGGTGTATATAATTCACCCCTCCACTTT. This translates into CAWSSRQGVYNSPLHF.

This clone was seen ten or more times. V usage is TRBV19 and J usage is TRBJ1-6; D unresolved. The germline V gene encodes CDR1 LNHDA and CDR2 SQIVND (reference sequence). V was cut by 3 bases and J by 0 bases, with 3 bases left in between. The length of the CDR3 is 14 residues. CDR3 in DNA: TGTGCCAGTAGTATGAGCTCCTATAATTCACCCCTCCACTTT. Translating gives CASSMSSYNSPLHF. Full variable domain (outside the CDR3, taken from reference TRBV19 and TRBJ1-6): DGGITQSPKYLFRKEGQNVTLSCEQNLNHDAMYWYRQDPGQGLRLIYYSQIVNDFQKGDIAEGYSVSREKKESFPLTVTSAQKNPTAFYLCASSMSSYNSPLHFGNGTRLTVT.